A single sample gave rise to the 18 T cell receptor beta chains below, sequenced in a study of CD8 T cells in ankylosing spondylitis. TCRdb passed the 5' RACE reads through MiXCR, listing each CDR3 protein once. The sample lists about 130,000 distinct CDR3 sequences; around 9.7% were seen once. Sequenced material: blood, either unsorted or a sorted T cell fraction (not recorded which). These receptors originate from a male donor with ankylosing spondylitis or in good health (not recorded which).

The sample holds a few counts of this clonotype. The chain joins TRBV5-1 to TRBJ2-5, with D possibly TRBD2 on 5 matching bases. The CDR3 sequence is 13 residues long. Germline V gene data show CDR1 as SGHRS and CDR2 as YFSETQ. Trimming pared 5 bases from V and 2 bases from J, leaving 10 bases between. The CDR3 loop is CASSWEIQETQYF. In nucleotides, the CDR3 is TGCGCCAGCAGTTGGGAGATTCAAGAGACCCAGTACTTC.

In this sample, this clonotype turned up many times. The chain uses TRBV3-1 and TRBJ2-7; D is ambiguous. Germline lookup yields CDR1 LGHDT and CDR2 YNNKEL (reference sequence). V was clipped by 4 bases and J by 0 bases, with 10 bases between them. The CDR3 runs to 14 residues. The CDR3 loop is CASSPEAYSYEQYF. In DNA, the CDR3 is TGTGCCAGCAGCCCTGAAGCCTACTCCTACGAGCAGTACTTC.

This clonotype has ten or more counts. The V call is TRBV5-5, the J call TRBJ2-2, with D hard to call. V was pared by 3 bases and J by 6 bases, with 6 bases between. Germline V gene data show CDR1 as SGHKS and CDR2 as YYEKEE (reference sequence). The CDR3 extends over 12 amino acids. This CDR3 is CASSWPSGELFF. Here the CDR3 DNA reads TGTGCCAGCAGCTGGCCGTCCGGGGAGCTGTTTTTT.

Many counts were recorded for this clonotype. Here the CDR3 reads CASSLLAGFPEAFF. In nucleotides, the CDR3 is TGTGCCAGCAGTTTACTAGCAGGGTTCCCTGAAGCTTTCTTT. The V call is TRBV12-3 or TRBV12-4, the J call TRBJ1-1; tentatively, D is TRBD1 (5 bases). CDR3 length: 14 residues. The V gene lost 2 bases and the J gene lost 6 bases, with 13 bases spanning the gap.

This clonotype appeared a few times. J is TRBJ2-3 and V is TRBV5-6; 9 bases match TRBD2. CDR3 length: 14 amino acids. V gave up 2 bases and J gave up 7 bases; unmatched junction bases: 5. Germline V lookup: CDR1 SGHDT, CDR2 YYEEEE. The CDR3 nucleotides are TGTGCCAGCAGCTTTGGGTCTAGCGGGAATACGCAGTATTTT. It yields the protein CASSFGSSGNTQYF.

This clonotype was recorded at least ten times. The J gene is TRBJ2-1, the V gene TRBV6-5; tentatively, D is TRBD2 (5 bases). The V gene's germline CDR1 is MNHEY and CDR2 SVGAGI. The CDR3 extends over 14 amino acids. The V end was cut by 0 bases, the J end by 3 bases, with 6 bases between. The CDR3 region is CASSYSTSYNEQFF. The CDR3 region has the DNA TGTGCCAGCAGTTACTCCACTAGCTACAATGAGCAGTTCTTC.

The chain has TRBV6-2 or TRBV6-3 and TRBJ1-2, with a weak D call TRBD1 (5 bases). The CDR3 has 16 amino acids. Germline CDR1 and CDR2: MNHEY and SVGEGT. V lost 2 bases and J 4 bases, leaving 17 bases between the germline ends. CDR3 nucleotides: TGTGCCAGCAGTTACATTGGGACTCGGAGATCCTATGGCTACACCTTC. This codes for CASSYIGTRRSYGYTF.

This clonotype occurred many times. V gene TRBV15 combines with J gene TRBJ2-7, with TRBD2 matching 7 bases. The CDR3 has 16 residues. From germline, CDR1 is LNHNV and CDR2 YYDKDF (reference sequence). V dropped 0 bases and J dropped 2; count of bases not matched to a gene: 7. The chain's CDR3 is CATSRDRYGGTYEQYF. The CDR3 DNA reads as TGTGCCACCAGCAGAGATAGATACGGGGGGACCTACGAGCAGTACTTC.

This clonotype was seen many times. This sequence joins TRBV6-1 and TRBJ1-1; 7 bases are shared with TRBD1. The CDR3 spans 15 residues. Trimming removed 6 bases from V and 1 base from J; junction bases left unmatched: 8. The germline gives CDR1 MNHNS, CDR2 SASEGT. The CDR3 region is CASRLPGGRNTEAFF. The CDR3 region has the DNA TGTGCCAGCAGACTTCCAGGGGGGCGGAACACTGAAGCTTTCTTT.

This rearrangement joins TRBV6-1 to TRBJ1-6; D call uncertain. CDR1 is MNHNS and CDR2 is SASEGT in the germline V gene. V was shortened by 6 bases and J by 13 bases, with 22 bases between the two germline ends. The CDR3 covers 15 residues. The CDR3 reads CASSQTDLPDFPLHF. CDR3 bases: TGTGCCAGCAGCCAAACAGACCTACCAGATTTTCCCCTCCACTTT.

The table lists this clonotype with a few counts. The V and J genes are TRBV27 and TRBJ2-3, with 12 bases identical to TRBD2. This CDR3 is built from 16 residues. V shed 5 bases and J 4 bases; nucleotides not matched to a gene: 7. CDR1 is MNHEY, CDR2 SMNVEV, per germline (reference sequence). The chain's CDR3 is CASSRRLAGVADTQYF. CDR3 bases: TGTGCCAGCAGTCGCAGACTAGCGGGAGTGGCAGATACGCAGTATTTT.

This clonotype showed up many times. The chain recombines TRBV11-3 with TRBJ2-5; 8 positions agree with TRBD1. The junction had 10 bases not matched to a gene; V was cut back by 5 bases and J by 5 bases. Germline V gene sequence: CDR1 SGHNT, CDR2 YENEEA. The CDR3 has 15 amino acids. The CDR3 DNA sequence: TGTGCCAGCAGCAGGCACAGGGGGAAGGGGGAGACCCAGTACTTC. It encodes CASSRHRGKGETQYF.

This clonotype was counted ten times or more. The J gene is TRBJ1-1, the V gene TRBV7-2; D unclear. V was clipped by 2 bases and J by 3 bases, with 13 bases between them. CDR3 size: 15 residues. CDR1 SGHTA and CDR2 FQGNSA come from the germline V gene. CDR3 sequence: CASSLFRGTDTEAFF. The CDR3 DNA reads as TGTGCCAGCAGCTTATTTCGGGGTACCGACACTGAAGCTTTCTTT.

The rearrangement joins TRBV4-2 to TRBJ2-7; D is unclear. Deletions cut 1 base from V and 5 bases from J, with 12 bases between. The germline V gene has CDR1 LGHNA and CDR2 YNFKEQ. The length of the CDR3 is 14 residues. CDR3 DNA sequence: TGTGCCAGCAGCCAAGCCCAGCGTGGCGACGAGCAGTACTTC. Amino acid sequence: CASSQAQRGDEQYF.

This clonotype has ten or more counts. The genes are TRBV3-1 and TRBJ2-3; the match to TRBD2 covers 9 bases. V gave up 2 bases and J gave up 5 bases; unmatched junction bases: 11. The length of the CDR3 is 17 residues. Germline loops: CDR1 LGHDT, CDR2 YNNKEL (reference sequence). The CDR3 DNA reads TGTGCCAGCAGCCAAACACCGGGACTAGCTTCAGGAGATACGCAGTATTTT. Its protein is CASSQTPGLASGDTQYF.

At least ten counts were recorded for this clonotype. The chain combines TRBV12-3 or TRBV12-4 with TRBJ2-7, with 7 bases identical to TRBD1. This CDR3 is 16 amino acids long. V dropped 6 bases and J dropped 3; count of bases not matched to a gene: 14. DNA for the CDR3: TGTGCCAGCAGCCCCGGGAACAGGGGCGCGGTCTACGAGCAGTACTTC. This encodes CASSPGNRGAVYEQYF.

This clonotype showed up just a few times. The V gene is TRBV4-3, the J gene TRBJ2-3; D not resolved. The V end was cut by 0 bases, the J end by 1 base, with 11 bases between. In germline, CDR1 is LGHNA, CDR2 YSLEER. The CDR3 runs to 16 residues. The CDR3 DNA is TGCGCCAGCAGCCAAGAGTTCGAGACTGGCACAGATACGCAGTATTTT. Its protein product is CASSQEFETGTDTQYF.

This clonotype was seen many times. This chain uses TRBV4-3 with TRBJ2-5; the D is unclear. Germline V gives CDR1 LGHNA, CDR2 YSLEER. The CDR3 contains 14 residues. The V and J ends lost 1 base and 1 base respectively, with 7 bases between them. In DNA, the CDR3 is TGCGCCAGCAGCCAAGGCTTGCTCCAAGAGACCCAGTACTTC. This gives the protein CASSQGLLQETQYF.